This T cell receptor (beta chain) was recovered during a study of T cell repertoires in cytomegalovirus infection. Study results and caveats: The response measured ex vivo was dominated by TCR beta clonotypes (HLA-C-restricted and CMV-specific).

There are many counts of this clonotype. Its specificity is unknown. With 0 bases clipped from V and 3 bases from J, the junction kept 3 bases outside the gene matches. The germline gives CDR1 MNHEY, CDR2 SVGEGT. The CDR3 loop spans 16 amino acids. TCRdb used MiXCR to reprocess the reads, holding one entry per CDR3 protein. The table lists some 400,000 distinct CDR3 sequences, around 18% of them singletons. The clonotype was recovered from a human donor in good health (CMV status not recorded). Some clones in this sample may be carry-over from other donors' samples. This sequence joins TRBV6-2 or TRBV6-3 and TRBJ2-1, with 9 bases aligning to TRBD2. The sample consisted of PBMCs. Here the CDR3 DNA reads TGTGCCAGCAGTTACTCAACAGCGGGGGGCTACAATGAGCAGTTCTTC. It encodes CASSYSTAGGYNEQFF.